The T cell receptor (beta chain) described here comes from a study of vaccination and CD4 T cells after COVID-19. Treatment given: roughly 10-day PBMC culture with coronavirus spike peptide pools or control peptides (ViraFEST assay). With approximately 9.9 ug/ml peptide pools and roughly 9.4 IU/ml IL-2, PBMCs were cultured at some 2 million per well. Days 3 and 7 were when half the medium was replaced with fresh IL-2 medium. Oncomine TCR Beta short-read sequencing was applied to DNA from cultured CD4+ T cells. The authors extracted genomic DNA from cultured CD4+ T cells. Using its own MiXCR run on the PCR reads, TCRdb lists one record per CDR3 protein. The data contain about 9,500 distinct CDR3 sequences, about two thirds of them singletons. In regard to this clonotype: Its antigen is unidentified.

This CDR3 region has 14 residues. Germline V CDR1 and CDR2: SGHTA, FQGNSA. V was shortened by 3 bases and J by 7 bases, with 16 bases between the two germline ends. V usage is TRBV7-2 and J usage is TRBJ2-7, with D hard to call. This clonotype originated in a human donor who had recovered from COVID-19. The sample in question was CD4+ T cells from blood, cultured in vitro, obtained before SARS-CoV-2 vaccination. CDR3 protein: CASSFPSPTPEQYF. The CDR3 bases are TGTGCCAGCAGCTTCCCTAGTCCCACCCCGGAGCAGTACTTC.